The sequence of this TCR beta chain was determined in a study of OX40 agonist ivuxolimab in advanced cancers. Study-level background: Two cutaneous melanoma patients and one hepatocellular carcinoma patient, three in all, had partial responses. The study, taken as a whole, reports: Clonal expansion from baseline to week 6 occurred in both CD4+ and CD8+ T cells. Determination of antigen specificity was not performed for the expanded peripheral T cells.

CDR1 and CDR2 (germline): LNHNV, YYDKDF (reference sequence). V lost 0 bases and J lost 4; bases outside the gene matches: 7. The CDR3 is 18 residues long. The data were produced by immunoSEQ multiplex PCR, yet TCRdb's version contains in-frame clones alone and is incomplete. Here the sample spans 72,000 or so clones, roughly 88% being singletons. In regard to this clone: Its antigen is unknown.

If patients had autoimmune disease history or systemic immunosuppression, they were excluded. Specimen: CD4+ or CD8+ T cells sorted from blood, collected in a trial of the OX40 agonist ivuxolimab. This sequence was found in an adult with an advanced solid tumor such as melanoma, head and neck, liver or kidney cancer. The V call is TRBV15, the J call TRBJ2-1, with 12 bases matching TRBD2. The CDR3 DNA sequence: TGTGCCACCAGCAGAGATCTGCAGGGGACTAGCGGGTACAATGAGCAGTTCTTC. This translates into CATSRDLQGTSGYNEQFF.